The present T cell receptor beta chain was sequenced within a study of OX40 agonist ivuxolimab in advanced cancers. For context, the study as a whole: Ivuxolimab, which targeted the costimulatory receptor OX40 (CD134), was an agonistic, fully human IgG2 monoclonal antibody. Partial responses occurred in three dose-escalation patients, of whom one had hepatocellular carcinoma and two had cutaneous melanoma. Patients were allowed to have had prior anti-PD-1, anti-PD-L1 or anti-CTLA-4 therapy, and around 43% of the dose-escalation patients had been treated with checkpoint inhibitors. Of the roughly 51 patients in dose escalation, around 20 had hepatocellular carcinoma, some 15 had melanoma, 9 had renal cell carcinoma and 9 had head and neck cancer. Intravenous ivuxolimab was administered to patients every 2 weeks at six dose levels: 0.01, 0.1, 0.3, 1.5, 3 and 10 mg/kg. In the dose-escalation cohort, 82.7% of patients were male, and the mean age was roughly 60 years, with a range of roughly 20 to 79. The purpose of peripheral TCRbeta sequencing was to test whether ivuxolimab changed TCR sequence diversity and led to clonal T-cell expansion. The paper describes the monotherapy dose-escalation part (N = 52 patients) of the phase I trial of ivuxolimab. General study outcomes and caveats: Low levels of normalized T-cell clonal expansion were also shown by some nonresponding patients. The antigen specificity of the peripheral T cells that underwent clonal expansion was not determined. In the 0.1-3.0 mg/kg groups, partial responders were among the patients with the lowest normalized peripheral clonal expansion, particularly in CD8+ T cells. At doses of 0.1 to 3.0 mg/kg, clonal expansion of both CD4+ and CD8+ blood T cells was observed from baseline to week 6. On average, CD8+ T cells showed more expanded clones than CD4+ T cells after ivuxolimab.

Genomic DNA was extracted from sorted cells for sequencing of the TCRbeta CDR3 region. The immunoSEQ Assay was used to sequence the TCRbeta CDR3 regions. TCRdb took over this immuneACCESS table, retaining in-frame rearrangements with V and J assigned. Such tables are incomplete; in checked studies, under half of the missing clones stem from an unresolved V gene, and the remainder is unexplained. This sample has approximately 48,000 clones in its table, and approximately 80% of those were observed once. Under 5% of the sample is in the top ten clones. Patients with a history of autoimmune disease or receiving systemic immunosuppression were excluded from the trial. Peripheral blood for TCR sequencing was collected from all dose cohorts at baseline, on cycle 4 day 1, and on cycle 7 day 1. The samples were drawn from a first-in-human, open-label, multicenter phase I dose-escalation trial of ivuxolimab. Adults with locally advanced or metastatic head and neck squamous cell, hepatocellular, melanoma or renal cell carcinoma were enrolled in the trial. Before TCR sequencing, CD4+ and CD8+ T cells were separately sorted from peripheral blood.

Relative to germline, V is 4 bases shorter and J is 1 base shorter, with 11 bases between their ends. Inclusive of the bounding cysteine and phenylalanine, the CDR3 is 14 residues long. Only the CDR3 part of the read is kept: 42 bases, read in frame from the first base. CDR1 and CDR2, looked up from the germline V gene, are KGHSH and LQKENI. As for this clone: Its antigen remains unidentified. There are no base qualities to consult, and no much larger clone falls within one base.

The V gene is TRBV18 and the J gene is TRBJ2-7; the D gene is tentatively TRBD1 or TRBD2, each matching 5 bases. The specimen was CD4+ or CD8+ T cells sorted from blood, collected in a trial of the OX40 agonist ivuxolimab. The TCR was taken from an adult with an advanced solid tumor such as melanoma, head and neck, liver or kidney cancer. The DNA sequence is TGTGCCAGCTCACACGGGGACCCTTCCTACGAGCAGTACTTC. It translates to CASSHGDPSYEQYF.